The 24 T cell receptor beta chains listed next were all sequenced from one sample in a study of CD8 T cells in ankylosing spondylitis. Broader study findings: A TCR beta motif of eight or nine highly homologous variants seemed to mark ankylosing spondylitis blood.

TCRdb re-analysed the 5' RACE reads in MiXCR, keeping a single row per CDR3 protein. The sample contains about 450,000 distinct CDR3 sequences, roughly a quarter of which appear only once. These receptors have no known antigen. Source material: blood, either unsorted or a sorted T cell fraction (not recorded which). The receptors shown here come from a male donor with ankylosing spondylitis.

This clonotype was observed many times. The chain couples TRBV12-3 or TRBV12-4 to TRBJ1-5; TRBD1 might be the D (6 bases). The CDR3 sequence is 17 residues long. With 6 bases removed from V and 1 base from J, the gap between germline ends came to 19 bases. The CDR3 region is CASRLITGQTSNQPQHF. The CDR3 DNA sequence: TGTGCCAGCAGACTTATAACCGGACAGACGAGCAATCAGCCCCAGCATTTT.

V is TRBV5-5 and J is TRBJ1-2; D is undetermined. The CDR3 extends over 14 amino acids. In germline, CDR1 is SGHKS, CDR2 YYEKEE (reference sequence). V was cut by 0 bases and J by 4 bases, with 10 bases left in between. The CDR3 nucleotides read TGTGCCAGCAGCTTGGAAGGTTTGGGCTATGGCTACACCTTC. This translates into CASSLEGLGYGYTF. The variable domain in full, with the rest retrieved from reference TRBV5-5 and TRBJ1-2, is DAGVTQSPTHLIKTRGQQVTLRCSPISGHKSVSWYQQVLGQGPQFIFQYYEKEERGRGNFPDRFSARQFPNYSSELNVNALLLGDSALYLCASSLEGLGYGYTFGSGTRLTVV.

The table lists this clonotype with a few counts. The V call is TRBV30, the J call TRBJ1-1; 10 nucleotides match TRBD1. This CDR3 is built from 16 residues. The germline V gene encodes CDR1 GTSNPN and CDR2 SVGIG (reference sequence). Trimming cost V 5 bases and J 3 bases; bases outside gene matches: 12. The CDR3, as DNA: TGTGCCTGGGGCGCGGGACAGGGGCTCCTCGACACTGAAGCTTTCTTT. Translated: CAWGAGQGLLDTEAFF.

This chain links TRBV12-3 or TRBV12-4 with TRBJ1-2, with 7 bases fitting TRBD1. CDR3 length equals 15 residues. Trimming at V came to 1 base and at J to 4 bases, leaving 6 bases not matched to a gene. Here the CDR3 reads CASSLGSGQVYGYTF. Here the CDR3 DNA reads TGTGCCAGCAGTTTAGGTTCTGGACAGGTCTATGGCTACACCTTC.

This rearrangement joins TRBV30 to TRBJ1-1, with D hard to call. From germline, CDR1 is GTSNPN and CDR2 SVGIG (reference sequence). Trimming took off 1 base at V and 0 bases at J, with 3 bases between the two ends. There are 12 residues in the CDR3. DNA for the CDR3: TGTGCCTGGAGTGGTATGAACACTGAAGCTTTCTTT. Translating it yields CAWSGMNTEAFF.

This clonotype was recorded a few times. The CDR3 loop reads CASRPRGGRPNTGELFF. The CDR3 DNA sequence: TGTGCCAGCAGGCCTCGGGGCGGGAGGCCGAACACCGGGGAGCTGTTTTTT. J is TRBJ2-2 and V is TRBV12-3 or TRBV12-4; 8 positions match TRBD2. The CDR3 consists of 17 residues. Unmatched junction bases numbered 9, after V lost 6 bases and J lost 0 bases.

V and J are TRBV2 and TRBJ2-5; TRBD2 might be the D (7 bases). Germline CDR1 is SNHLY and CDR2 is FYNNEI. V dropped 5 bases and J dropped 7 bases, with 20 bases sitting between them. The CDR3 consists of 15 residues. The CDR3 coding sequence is TGTGCCAGCAGTCAAGAGGGGGGGGCTCGAGGGACCCAGTACTTC. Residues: CASSQEGGARGTQYF.

The CDR3 DNA reads as TGTGCCAGCAGCCGCCTGGGGACAAACTCCTACGAGCAGTACTTC. Protein: CASSRLGTNSYEQYF. The chain recombines TRBV28 with TRBJ2-7; D may be TRBD1 (6 bases). V was cut by 6 bases and J by 0 bases, with 15 bases left in between. CDR3 length: 15 amino acids. Germline loops: CDR1 MDHEN, CDR2 SYDVKM. Supplemented by reference TRBV28 and TRBJ2-7, the full variable domain reads DVKVTQSSRYLVKRTGEKVFLECVQDMDHENMFWYRQDPGLGLRLIYFSYDVKMKEKGDIPEGYSVSREKKERFSLILESASTNQTSMYLCASSRLGTNSYEQYFGPGTRLTVT.

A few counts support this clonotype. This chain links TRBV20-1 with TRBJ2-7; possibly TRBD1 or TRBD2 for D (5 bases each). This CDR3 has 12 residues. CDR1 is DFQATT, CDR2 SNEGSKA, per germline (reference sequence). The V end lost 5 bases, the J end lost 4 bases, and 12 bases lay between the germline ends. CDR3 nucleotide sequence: TGCAGTGCTTGGACTGGGGGATACGAGCAGTACGTC. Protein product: CSAWTGGYEQYV.

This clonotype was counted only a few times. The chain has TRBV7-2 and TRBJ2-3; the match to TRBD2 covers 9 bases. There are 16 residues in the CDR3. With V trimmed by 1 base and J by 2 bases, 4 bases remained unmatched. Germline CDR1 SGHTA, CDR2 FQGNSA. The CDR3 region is CASSLEASGVTDTQYF. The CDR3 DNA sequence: TGTGCCAGCAGCTTAGAGGCTAGCGGGGTCACAGATACGCAGTATTTT.

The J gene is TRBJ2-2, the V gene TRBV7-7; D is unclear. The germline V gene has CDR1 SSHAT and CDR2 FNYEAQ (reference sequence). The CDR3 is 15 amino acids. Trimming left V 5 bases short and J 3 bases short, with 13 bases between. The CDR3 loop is CASSPPDTYTGELFF. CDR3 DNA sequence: TGTGCCAGCAGCCCGCCCGACACCTACACCGGGGAGCTGTTTTTT.

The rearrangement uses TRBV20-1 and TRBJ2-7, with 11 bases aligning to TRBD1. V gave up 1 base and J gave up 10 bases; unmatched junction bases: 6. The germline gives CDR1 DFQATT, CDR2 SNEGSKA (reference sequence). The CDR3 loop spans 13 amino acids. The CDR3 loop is CSARGGTGGEQYF. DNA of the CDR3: TGCAGTGCTAGAGGCGGGACAGGGGGTGAACAGTACTTC.

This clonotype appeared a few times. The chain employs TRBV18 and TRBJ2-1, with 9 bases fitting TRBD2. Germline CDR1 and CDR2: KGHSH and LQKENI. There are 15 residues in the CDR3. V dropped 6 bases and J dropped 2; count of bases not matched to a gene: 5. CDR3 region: CASSLAGRTYNEQFF. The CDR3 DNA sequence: TGTGCCAGCTCCCTAGCGGGACGTACCTACAATGAGCAGTTCTTC.

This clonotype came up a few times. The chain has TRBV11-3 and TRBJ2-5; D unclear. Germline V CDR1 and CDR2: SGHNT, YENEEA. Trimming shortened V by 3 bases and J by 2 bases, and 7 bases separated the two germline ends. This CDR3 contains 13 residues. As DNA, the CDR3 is TGTGCCAGCAGCTTGGGCATTCAAGAGACCCAGTACTTC. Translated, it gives CASSLGIQETQYF.

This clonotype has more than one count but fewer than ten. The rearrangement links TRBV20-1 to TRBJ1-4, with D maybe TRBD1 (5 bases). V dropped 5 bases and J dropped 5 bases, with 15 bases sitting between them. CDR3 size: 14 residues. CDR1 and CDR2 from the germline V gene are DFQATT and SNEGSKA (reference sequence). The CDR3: CSAQSRGLNEKLFF. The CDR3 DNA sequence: TGCAGTGCTCAGAGTCGGGGGTTGAATGAAAAACTGTTTTTT.

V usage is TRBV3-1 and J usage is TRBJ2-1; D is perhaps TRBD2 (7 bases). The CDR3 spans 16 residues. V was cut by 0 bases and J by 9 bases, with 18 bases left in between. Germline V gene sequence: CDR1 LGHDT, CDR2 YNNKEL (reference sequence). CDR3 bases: TGTGCCAGCAGCCAAGAAGCCCCCGGGGGGCAGGGTGAGCAGTTCTTC. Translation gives CASSQEAPGGQGEQFF.

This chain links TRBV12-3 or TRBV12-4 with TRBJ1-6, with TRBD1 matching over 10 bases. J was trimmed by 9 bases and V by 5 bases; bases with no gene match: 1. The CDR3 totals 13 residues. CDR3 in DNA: TGTGCCAGCAGTCGACAGGGGGCTTCACCCCTCCACTTT. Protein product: CASSRQGASPLHF.

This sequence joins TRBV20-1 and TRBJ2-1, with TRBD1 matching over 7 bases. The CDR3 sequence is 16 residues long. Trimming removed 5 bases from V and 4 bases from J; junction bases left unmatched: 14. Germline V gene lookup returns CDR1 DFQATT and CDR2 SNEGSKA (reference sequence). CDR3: CSASYQGDQKYNEQFF. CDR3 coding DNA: TGCAGTGCTTCCTACCAGGGGGACCAGAAGTACAATGAGCAGTTCTTC.

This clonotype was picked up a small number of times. In DNA, the CDR3 is TGCAGCACCTGGACAGGGGGAGACTACGAGCAGTACTTC. Protein sequence: CSTWTGGDYEQYF. The V and J genes are TRBV29-1 and TRBJ2-7; TRBD1 matches 10 bases. Per germline, CDR1 SQVTM and CDR2 ANQGSEA. The J segment lost 3 bases and the V segment lost 8 bases, leaving 7 bases of the junction unmatched. This CDR3 comprises 13 residues.

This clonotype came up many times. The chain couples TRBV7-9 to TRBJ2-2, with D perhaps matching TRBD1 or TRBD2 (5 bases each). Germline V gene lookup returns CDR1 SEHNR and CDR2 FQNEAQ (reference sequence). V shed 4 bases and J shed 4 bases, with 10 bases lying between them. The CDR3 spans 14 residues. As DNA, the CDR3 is TGTGCCAGCAGCTCCGGGACCTCCACCGGGGAGCTGTTTTTT. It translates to CASSSGTSTGELFF.

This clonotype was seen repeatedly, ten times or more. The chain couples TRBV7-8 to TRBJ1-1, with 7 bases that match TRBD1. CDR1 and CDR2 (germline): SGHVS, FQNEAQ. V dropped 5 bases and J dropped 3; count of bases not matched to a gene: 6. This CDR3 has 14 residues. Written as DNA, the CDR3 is TGTGCCAGCAGCCGGATCAGGGGGGACACTGAAGCTTTCTTT. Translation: CASSRIRGDTEAFF.

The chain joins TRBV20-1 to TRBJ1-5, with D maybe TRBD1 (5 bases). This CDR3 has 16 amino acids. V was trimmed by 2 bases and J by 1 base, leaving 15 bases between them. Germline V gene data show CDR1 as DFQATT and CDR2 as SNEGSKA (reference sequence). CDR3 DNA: TGCAGTGCTAGAACTACCCCAGGGCGAAGCAATCAGCCCCAGCATTTT. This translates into CSARTTPGRSNQPQHF.

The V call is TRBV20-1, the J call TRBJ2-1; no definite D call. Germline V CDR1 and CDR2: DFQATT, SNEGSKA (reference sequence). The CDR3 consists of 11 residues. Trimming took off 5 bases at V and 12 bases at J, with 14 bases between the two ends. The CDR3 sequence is CSAPFSIGQFF. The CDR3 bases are TGCAGTGCTCCCTTTTCCATTGGGCAGTTCTTC.

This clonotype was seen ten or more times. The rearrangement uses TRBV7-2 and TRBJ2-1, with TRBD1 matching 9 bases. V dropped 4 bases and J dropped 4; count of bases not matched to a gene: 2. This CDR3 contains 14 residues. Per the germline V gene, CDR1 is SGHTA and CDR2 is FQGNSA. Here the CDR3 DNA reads TGTGCCAGCAGCTCGGGACAGGGATACAATGAGCAGTTCTTC. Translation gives CASSSGQGYNEQFF.